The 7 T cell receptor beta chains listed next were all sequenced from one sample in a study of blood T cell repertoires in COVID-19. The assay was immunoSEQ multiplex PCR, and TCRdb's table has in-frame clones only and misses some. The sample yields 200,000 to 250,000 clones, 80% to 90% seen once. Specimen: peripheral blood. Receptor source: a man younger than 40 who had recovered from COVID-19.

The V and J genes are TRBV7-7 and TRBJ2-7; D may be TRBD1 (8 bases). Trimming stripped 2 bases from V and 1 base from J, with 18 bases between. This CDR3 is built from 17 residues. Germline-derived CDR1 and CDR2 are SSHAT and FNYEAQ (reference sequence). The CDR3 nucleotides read TGTGCCAGCAGCTTAACCCACAGGGGGGGTATGTCCTACGAGCAGTACTTC. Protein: CASSLTHRGGMSYEQYF. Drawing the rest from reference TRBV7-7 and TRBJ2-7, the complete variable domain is GAGVSQSPRYKVTKRGQDVTLRCDPISSHATLYWYQQALGQGPEFLTYFNYEAQPDKSGLPSDRFSAERPEGSISTLTIQRTEQRDSAMYRCASSLTHRGGMSYEQYFGPGTRLTVT.

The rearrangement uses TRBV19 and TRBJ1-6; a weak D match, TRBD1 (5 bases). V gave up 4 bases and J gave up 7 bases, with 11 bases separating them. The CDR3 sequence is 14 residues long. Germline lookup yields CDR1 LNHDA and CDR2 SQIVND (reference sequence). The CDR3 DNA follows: TGTGCCAGTAGTAGCAGGGAAAGGAATTCACCCCTCCACTTT. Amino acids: CASSSRERNSPLHF. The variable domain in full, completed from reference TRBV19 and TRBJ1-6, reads DGGITQSPKYLFRKEGQNVTLSCEQNLNHDAMYWYRQDPGQGLRLIYYSQIVNDFQKGDIAEGYSVSREKKESFPLTVTSAQKNPTAFYLCASSSRERNSPLHFGNGTRLTVT.

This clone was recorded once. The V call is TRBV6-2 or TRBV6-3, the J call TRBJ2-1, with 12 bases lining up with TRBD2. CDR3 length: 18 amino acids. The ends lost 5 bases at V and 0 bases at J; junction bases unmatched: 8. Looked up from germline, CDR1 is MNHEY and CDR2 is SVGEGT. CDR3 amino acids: CASSILAGGLDSYNEQFF. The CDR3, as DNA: TGTGCCAGCAGTATACTAGCGGGGGGCCTCGACTCCTACAATGAGCAGTTCTTC.

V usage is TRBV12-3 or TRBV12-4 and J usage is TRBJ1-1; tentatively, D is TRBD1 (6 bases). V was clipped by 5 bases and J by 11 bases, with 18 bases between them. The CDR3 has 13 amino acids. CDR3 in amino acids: CASSQSPGQLAFF. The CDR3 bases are TGTGCCAGCAGTCAGTCACCGGGACAACTCGCTTTCTTT.

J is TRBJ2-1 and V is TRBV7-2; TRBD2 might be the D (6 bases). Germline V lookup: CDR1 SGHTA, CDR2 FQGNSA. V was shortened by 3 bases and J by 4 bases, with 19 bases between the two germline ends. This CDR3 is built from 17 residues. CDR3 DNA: TGTGCCAGCAGCTTTAGCGGTTACTTAACAGTGTACAATGAGCAGTTCTTC. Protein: CASSFSGYLTVYNEQFF.

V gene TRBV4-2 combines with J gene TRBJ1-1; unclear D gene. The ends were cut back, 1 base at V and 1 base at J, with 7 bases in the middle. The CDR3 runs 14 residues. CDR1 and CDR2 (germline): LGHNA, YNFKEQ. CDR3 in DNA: TGTGCCAGCAGCCAAGGACATGGGAACACTGAAGCTTTCTTT. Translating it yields CASSQGHGNTEAFF.

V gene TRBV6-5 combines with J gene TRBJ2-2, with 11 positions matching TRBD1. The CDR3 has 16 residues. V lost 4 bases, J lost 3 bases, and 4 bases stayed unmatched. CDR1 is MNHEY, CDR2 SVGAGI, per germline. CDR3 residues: CASSSGQGVDTGELFF. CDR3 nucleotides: TGTGCCAGCAGTTCGGGACAGGGGGTCGACACCGGGGAGCTGTTTTTT.